The rows below give T cell receptor beta chains drawn from one sample of a study of long-term antiretroviral therapy in people with HIV. Method: immunoSEQ multiplex PCR; TCRdb's copy keeps in-frame clones and lacks some. Of around 20,000 clones detected, approximately 78% appear once; the ten largest clones hold around 6%. This specimen was unsorted PBMCs, taken 0.2 years after starting antiretroviral therapy. These TCRs come from a woman aged 25 to 39 with HIV. Both conserved end residues are part of each CDR3. A D gene is named only where the DNA matches it firmly. The size entry is marked missing in some rows and otherwise reads once, few, many or a size class.

TRBJ1-1	NA	TRBV9	few	TGTGCCAGCAGCGTAGGGACCGGGAACACTGAAGCTTTCTTT	CASSVGTGNTEAFF
TRBJ1-3	NA	TRBV30	NA	TGTGCTTTTGGATGGGGGATCTCTGGAAACACCATATATTTT	CAFGWGISGNTIYF
TRBJ2-3	TRBD1	TRBV7-8	NA	TGTGCCACTATTGACCGGGACAGGGACCTCACAGATACGCAGTATTTT	CATIDRDRDLTDTQYF
TRBJ2-7	NA	TRBV11-2	once	TGTGCCAGCAGCTTTTTCCTAGCCTACGAGCAGTACTTC	CASSFFLAYEQYF
TRBJ2-2	NA	TRBV6-5	NA	TGTGCCAGCAGTTACTTGGAGGGGGTTATCGCCGGGGAGCTGTTTTTT	CASSYLEGVIAGELFF
TRBJ2-2	NA	TRBV19	NA	TGTGCCAGTAGGGCACAGGTAAACACCGGGGAGCTGTTTTTT	CASRAQVNTGELFF
TRBJ2-7	NA	TRBV10-3	once	TGTGCCATCAGTGAGTCAGGGGGTCGTGAGAGCTCCTACGAGCAGTACTTC	CAISESGGRESSYEQYF
TRBJ2-6	TRBD1	TRBV18	NA	TGTGCCAGCTCACCGCAGGGGGCTGGGGCCAACGTCCTGACTTTC	CASSPQGAGANVLTF
TRBJ2-1	TRBD1	TRBV7-8	NA	TGTGCCAGCAGCACCATGGACAGGGGATATCTGAATGAGCAGTTCTTC	CASSTMDRGYLNEQFF
TRBJ1-2	NA	TRBV4-2	NA	TGTGCCAGCAGCCAAGATTACGGGGGGCAGAGCTATGGCTACACCTTC	CASSQDYGGQSYGYTF
TRBJ1-4	TRBD1	TRBV2	NA	TGTGCCAGCAGGGACAGGGTAGGGAGTGAAAAACTGTTTTTT	CASRDRVGSEKLFF
TRBJ2-2	NA	TRBV9	NA	TGTGCCAGCAGCCAGGGACCAACGAACACCGGGGAGCTGTTTTTT	CASSQGPTNTGELFF
TRBJ2-1	TRBD2	TRBV6-1	NA	TGTGCCAGCATTCAGGGGACTAGCGTAGGGCAGTTCTTC	CASIQGTSVGQFF
TRBJ1-5	NA	TRBV5-8	few	TGTGCCAGCAGCTTGGAGGCCAACCATCAGCCCCAGCATTTT	CASSLEANHQPQHF
TRBJ1-4	TRBD1	TRBV28	NA	TGTGCCAGCAGTACGCCGACAGGGCTTCGTGAAAAACTGTTTTTT	CASSTPTGLREKLFF
TRBJ1-1	NA	TRBV4-2	NA	TGTGCCAGCAGCCAAGAGCTGGTTAACACTGAAGCTTTCTTT	CASSQELVNTEAFF
TRBJ1-4	NA	TRBV11-2	NA	TGTGCCAGCAGCTTAGTTTACGGTGAAAAACTGTTTTTT	CASSLVYGEKLFF
TRBJ2-3	TRBD1	TRBV6-1	NA	TGTGCCAGCAGTGTAAGCCGGACAGGGATCTCAGATACGCAGTATTTT	CASSVSRTGISDTQYF
TRBJ2-1	NA	TRBV5-1	NA	TGCGCCAGCAGCTTGCAAAGTAATGAGCAGTTCTTC	CASSLQSNEQFF
TRBJ2-7	NA	TRBV6-1	NA	TGTGCCAGCAGTGTTGCCCGGACAGCTTCCTACGAGCAGTACTTC	CASSVARTASYEQYF
TRBJ2-3	NA	TRBV18	NA	TGTGCCAGCTCACCACCGTCCAGGGGTACAGATACGCAGTATTTT	CASSPPSRGTDTQYF
TRBJ1-4	NA	TRBV30	NA	TGTGCCTGGAGTCGAGGGGCGACTAATGAAAAACTGTTTTTT	CAWSRGATNEKLFF
TRBJ1-6	NA	TRBV5-8	once	TGTGCCGGGGGTAGCTCCTATAATTCACCCCTCCACTTT	CAGGSSYNSPLHF
TRBJ2-1	NA	TRBV10-1	once	TGCGCCAGCAGTGATTACAATCACAATGAGCAGTTCTTC	CASSDYNHNEQFF
TRBJ2-5	NA	TRBV9	once	TGTGCCAGCAGCGTAGACTCGCTTAGGGCCCAGTACTTC	CASSVDSLRAQYF
TRBJ2-3	NA	TRBV19	NA	TGTGCCAGTAGCCCCCTGACCCGGGGCTTTGGAGATACGCAGTATTTT	CASSPLTRGFGDTQYF
TRBJ2-1	TRBD2	TRBV7-8	NA	TGTGCCAGCAGCGTACCCACTAGCGGTCTCTACAATGAGCAGTTCTTC	CASSVPTSGLYNEQFF
TRBJ2-3	NA	TRBV21-1	NA	TGTGCCAGCAGCCTACAGACAGGGAATTGCGAAGATACGCAGTATTTT	CASSLQTGNCEDTQYF
TRBJ1-3	NA	TRBV11-1	NA	TGTGCCAGCAGCTTAGAAGGTTCTGGAAACACCATATATTTT	CASSLEGSGNTIYF
TRBJ1-2	TRBD1	TRBV7-2	once	TGTGCCAGCAGCTTAGAACAGGGGGCTCATGGCTACACCTTC	CASSLEQGAHGYTF
TRBJ1-6	TRBD1	TRBV5-6	NA	TGTGCCAGCAGCCCCGGGACAGGGCTTCTCTTGGATAATTCACCCCTCCACTTT	CASSPGTGLLLDNSPLHF
TRBJ2-1	TRBD2	TRBV29-1	NA	TGCAGCGTTCTCCACCCCCTAGCGGGGGGGGGCAATGAGCAGTTCTTC	CSVLHPLAGGGNEQFF
TRBJ1-2	NA	TRBV6-6	medium-sized	TGTGCCAGCACCCCCGGGACACGCGCTAGCGGCTACACCTTC	CASTPGTRASGYTF
TRBJ2-2	NA	TRBV2	NA	TGTGCCAGTAAGGAAGGTGTAGAAACCGGGGAGCTGTTTTTT	CASKEGVETGELFF
TRBJ2-7	NA	TRBV19	NA	TGTGCCAGTACCCCTGGGGGCGGGGGCTACGAGCAGTACTTC	CASTPGGGGYEQYF
TRBJ2-5	TRBD2	TRBV29-1	NA	TGCAGCGGGGGACTAGTTGAGACCCAGTACTTC	CSGGLVETQYF
TRBJ2-5	NA	TRBV6-5	NA	TGTGCCAGTGCCGGGACTCCTCGTCGTGCGAACTTC	CASAGTPRRANF
TRBJ1-6	TRBD1	TRBV5-1	NA	TGCGCCAGCAGCTATTTGGGACAGAATTCACCCCTCCACTTT	CASSYLGQNSPLHF
TRBJ1-6	NA	TRBV21-1	NA	TGTGCCAGCAGCGTTAGTACAACAGGGGGATATAATTCACCCCTCCACTTT	CASSVSTTGGYNSPLHF
TRBJ2-5	NA	TRBV18	NA	TGTGCCAGCTCAATAAACAGGTTTATCGAGACCCAGTACTTC	CASSINRFIETQYF
TRBJ2-1	NA	TRBV19	NA	TGTGCCAGTAGTATAGTAGGTTTGGTAGGGACCGGGCAGTTCTTC	CASSIVGLVGTGQFF
TRBJ2-2	NA	TRBV9	NA	TGTGCCAGCCCCGGGGGGGACAGGGAGCCCGGGGAGCTGTTTTTT	CASPGGDREPGELFF